The TCR beta chain described here comes from a study of beta chain features in type 1 diabetes. What was sequenced were expressed TCRB transcripts, since all of the isolated RNA had been reverse transcribed. Sequenced by immunoSEQ multiplex PCR; TCRdb stores in-frame clones only, minus some. This repertoire shows 300,000 to 400,000 clones, less than 15% found once; its top ten account for approximately 0.016%. Comment on this clone: Its matching antigen is unknown.

Study-level findings and limits: Fewer junction insertions and more nucleotide deletions appeared in type 1 diabetes patients. Cells carrying high TCR expression could end up over-represented when cDNA is sequenced. Shorter TCRB CDR3s, moderately but significantly so, were found in Type 1 diabetes patients in all four CD4+ subsets. The naive, central memory and Treg TCRB repertoires of patients appeared to be more similar to one another than those of healthy donors.

The CDR3 extends over 12 amino acids. V gave up 5 bases and J gave up 7 bases, with 10 bases separating them. CDR1 is SGHTA and CDR2 is FQGNSA in the germline V gene. Specimen: naive CD4+ T cells from blood. The V call is TRBV7-2, the J call TRBJ2-3, with a tentative D call TRBD2 (5 bases). This clonotype was sampled from a young woman with type 1 diabetes. The CDR3, as DNA: TGTGCCAGCAGCATGACTACCCATACGCAGTATTTT. This codes for CASSMTTHTQYF. The full variable domain, completed using reference TRBV7-2 and TRBJ2-3, is GAGVSQSPSNKVTEKGKDVELRCDPISGHTALYWYRQSLGQGLEFLIYFQGNSAPDKSGLPSDRFSAERTGGSVSTLTIQRTQQEDSAVYLCASSMTTHTQYFGPGTRLTVL.